The rows below give T cell receptor beta chains drawn from one sample of a study of a mutant IDH1 vaccine in newly diagnosed glioma. Only in-frame clones appear in the TCRdb table, and some are missing; sequencing was by immunoSEQ multiplex PCR. This table has approximately 82,000 clones, more than 80% appearing once. These receptors' antigens are unknown. Material: PBMCs, obtained from a glioma patient whose treatment included an IDH1 peptide vaccine. Receptors originate from a woman aged 50 to 65 with glioma. CDR3s include the opening cysteine and the closing phenylalanine or tryptophan. The D gene is left open where the match is weak. Not all rows give a size; the values are once, few, many and, for expanded clones, a class.

d_gene: TRBD1
v_gene: TRBV6-6
abundance: -
j_gene: TRBJ2-3
CDR3aa: CASRPRDRSSTDTQYF
CDR3nt: TGTGCCAGCAGGCCTCGGGACAGAAGCTCCACAGATACGCAGTATTTT

d_gene: TRBD1
v_gene: TRBV10-3
abundance: -
j_gene: TRBJ2-1
CDR3aa: CATTGTGYNEQFF
CDR3nt: TGTGCCACCACCGGGACAGGGTACAATGAGCAGTTCTTC

d_gene: -
v_gene: TRBV28
abundance: -
j_gene: TRBJ1-6
CDR3aa: CASSLPLNSPLHF
CDR3nt: TGTGCCAGCAGTCTCCCACTTAATTCACCCCTCCACTTT

d_gene: TRBD2
v_gene: TRBV27
abundance: -
j_gene: TRBJ2-7
CDR3aa: CASSLSGRGVEQYF
CDR3nt: TGTGCCAGCAGTTTATCGGGGCGGGGGGTCGAGCAGTACTTC

d_gene: TRBD1
v_gene: TRBV5-1
abundance: -
j_gene: TRBJ2-1
CDR3aa: CASSPSGTGHYNEQFF
CDR3nt: TGCGCCAGCAGCCCATCCGGGACAGGGCACTACAATGAGCAGTTCTTC

d_gene: -
v_gene: TRBV19
abundance: once
j_gene: TRBJ2-3
CDR3aa: CASTATGYFTDTQYF
CDR3nt: TGTGCCAGTACCGCGACAGGTTACTTCACAGATACGCAGTATTTT

d_gene: TRBD1
v_gene: TRBV11-2
abundance: -
j_gene: TRBJ1-6
CDR3aa: CASSLDSPVTGVDSPLHF
CDR3nt: TGTGCCAGCAGCTTAGATTCCCCAGTGACAGGGGTTGATTCACCCCTCCACTTT

d_gene: TRBD2
v_gene: TRBV7-6
abundance: -
j_gene: TRBJ2-2
CDR3aa: CASSQTRSGTSGNTGELFF
CDR3nt: TGTGCCAGCAGCCAGACCCGTTCCGGGACTAGCGGCAACACCGGGGAGCTGTTTTTT

d_gene: -
v_gene: TRBV28
abundance: -
j_gene: TRBJ1-5
CDR3aa: CASTLRESWQPQHF
CDR3nt: TGTGCCAGCACCTTGAGGGAGAGTTGGCAGCCCCAGCATTTT

d_gene: -
v_gene: TRBV6-6
abundance: -
j_gene: TRBJ2-5
CDR3aa: CASSIGIGPYQETQYF
CDR3nt: TGTGCCAGCAGTATAGGGATAGGGCCCTACCAAGAGACCCAGTACTTC

d_gene: -
v_gene: TRBV6-1
abundance: -
j_gene: TRBJ1-1
CDR3aa: CASSRNTEAFF
CDR3nt: TGTGCCAGCAGTCGGAACACTGAAGCTTTCTTT

d_gene: -
v_gene: TRBV20-1
abundance: -
j_gene: TRBJ2-7
CDR3aa: CSAGHQSRWYF
CDR3nt: TGCAGTGCGGGGCACCAGTCTAGATGGTACTTC

d_gene: TRBD1
v_gene: TRBV28
abundance: -
j_gene: TRBJ1-1
CDR3aa: CATVGQGAPNTEAFF
CDR3nt: TGTGCCACAGTGGGACAGGGAGCTCCGAACACTGAAGCTTTCTTT

d_gene: TRBD1
v_gene: TRBV7-9
abundance: -
j_gene: TRBJ2-7
CDR3aa: CASSFLGTGANEQYF
CDR3nt: TGTGCCAGCAGCTTCCTGGGGACAGGGGCAAACGAGCAGTACTTC

d_gene: TRBD1
v_gene: TRBV29-1
abundance: -
j_gene: TRBJ1-5
CDR3aa: CSALTGAGQPQHF
CDR3nt: TGCAGCGCCCTGACAGGGGCCGGGCAGCCCCAGCATTTT

d_gene: TRBD2
v_gene: TRBV30
abundance: -
j_gene: TRBJ2-7
CDR3aa: CAWSEGLAGYEQYF
CDR3nt: TGTGCCTGGAGTGAGGGGCTAGCGGGCTACGAGCAGTACTTC

d_gene: -
v_gene: TRBV19
abundance: -
j_gene: TRBJ1-3
CDR3aa: CASSGDGGNTIYF
CDR3nt: TGTGCCAGTAGCGGCGACGGTGGAAACACCATATATTTT

d_gene: -
v_gene: TRBV2
abundance: few
j_gene: TRBJ1-4
CDR3aa: CASSDTGSNEKLFF
CDR3nt: TGTGCCAGCAGTGACACAGGGAGTAATGAAAAACTGTTTTTT

d_gene: -
v_gene: TRBV10-3
abundance: -
j_gene: TRBJ1-5
CDR3aa: CAISESSKGSNQPQHF
CDR3nt: TGTGCCATCAGTGAGTCGAGCAAAGGAAGCAATCAGCCCCAGCATTTT

d_gene: -
v_gene: TRBV9
abundance: -
j_gene: TRBJ1-6
CDR3aa: CASSVAPQNNSPLHF
CDR3nt: TGTGCCAGCAGCGTAGCTCCACAGAATAATTCACCCCTCCACTTT

d_gene: -
v_gene: TRBV18
abundance: -
j_gene: TRBJ1-5
CDR3aa: CASSQGESGQPQHF
CDR3nt: TGTGCCAGCTCACAAGGGGAGTCCGGGCAGCCCCAGCATTTT

d_gene: -
v_gene: TRBV4-1
abundance: -
j_gene: TRBJ2-7
CDR3aa: CASSQDSPRYYEQYF
CDR3nt: TGCGCCAGCAGCCAAGATTCCCCCAGATACTACGAGCAGTACTTC

d_gene: -
v_gene: TRBV9
abundance: -
j_gene: TRBJ2-7
CDR3aa: CASSVDLGAVYEQYF
CDR3nt: TGTGCCAGCAGCGTAGATCTGGGCGCTGTCTACGAGCAGTACTTC

d_gene: -
v_gene: TRBV7-9
abundance: -
j_gene: TRBJ1-5
CDR3aa: CASSLGNQPQHF
CDR3nt: TGTGCCAGCAGCTTAGGAAATCAGCCCCAGCATTTT

d_gene: -
v_gene: TRBV10-3
abundance: -
j_gene: TRBJ2-5
CDR3aa: CAIARGETQYF
CDR3nt: TGTGCCATCGCGCGAGGAGAGACCCAGTACTTC

d_gene: -
v_gene: TRBV28
abundance: -
j_gene: TRBJ1-4
CDR3aa: CASSLLSVSNEKLFF
CDR3nt: TGTGCCAGCAGTTTATTATCAGTCTCTAATGAAAAACTGTTTTTT

d_gene: -
v_gene: TRBV30
abundance: -
j_gene: TRBJ1-3
CDR3aa: CALSGNTIYF
CDR3nt: TGTGCCTTATCTGGAAACACCATATATTTT

d_gene: TRBD2
v_gene: TRBV9
abundance: once
j_gene: TRBJ2-2
CDR3aa: CASSVVAGEYTGELFF
CDR3nt: TGTGCCAGCAGCGTAGTAGCGGGAGAATACACCGGGGAGCTGTTTTTT

d_gene: TRBD2
v_gene: TRBV5-1
abundance: -
j_gene: TRBJ2-7
CDR3aa: CASSLTSGRLYEQYF
CDR3nt: TGCGCCAGCAGCTTGACTAGCGGGAGACTCTACGAGCAGTACTTC

d_gene: -
v_gene: TRBV2
abundance: -
j_gene: TRBJ2-7
CDR3aa: CASKAGLETGEQYF
CDR3nt: TGTGCCAGCAAAGCAGGCTTAGAGACCGGCGAGCAGTACTTC

d_gene: -
v_gene: TRBV2
abundance: -
j_gene: TRBJ2-7
CDR3aa: CASSEYEQYF
CDR3nt: TGTGCCAGCAGTGAATACGAGCAGTACTTC

d_gene: -
v_gene: TRBV5-4
abundance: -
j_gene: TRBJ1-6
CDR3aa: CARGGSPLHF
CDR3nt: TGTGCCCGGGGGGGGTCACCCCTCCACTTT

d_gene: -
v_gene: TRBV19
abundance: once
j_gene: TRBJ2-7
CDR3aa: CASSRAFGEFDEQYF
CDR3nt: TGTGCCAGTAGTAGAGCTTTCGGGGAGTTTGACGAGCAGTACTTC

d_gene: TRBD1
v_gene: TRBV4-1
abundance: few
j_gene: TRBJ1-5
CDR3aa: CASSQEQGDQPQHF
CDR3nt: TGCGCCAGCAGCCAAGAACAGGGGGATCAGCCCCAGCATTTT

d_gene: TRBD1
v_gene: TRBV7-8
abundance: -
j_gene: TRBJ1-1
CDR3aa: CASSPTPDRGPNTEAFF
CDR3nt: TGTGCCAGCAGCCCCACACCTGACAGGGGGCCAAACACTGAAGCTTTCTTT

d_gene: TRBD1
v_gene: TRBV5-1
abundance: -
j_gene: TRBJ2-7
CDR3aa: CASSVDRGQYEQYF
CDR3nt: TGCGCCAGCAGCGTGGACAGGGGCCAATACGAGCAGTACTTC

d_gene: -
v_gene: TRBV27
abundance: -
j_gene: TRBJ1-5
CDR3aa: CASRNLGSNQPQHF
CDR3nt: TGTGCCAGCCGCAATTTGGGTAGCAATCAGCCCCAGCATTTT

d_gene: -
v_gene: TRBV7-2
abundance: -
j_gene: TRBJ2-7
CDR3aa: CASSLHRDYGTTLSYEQYF
CDR3nt: TGTGCCAGCAGCCTACACCGGGACTATGGGACAACCCTCTCCTACGAGCAGTACTTC

d_gene: TRBD2
v_gene: TRBV11-1
abundance: -
j_gene: TRBJ2-1
CDR3aa: CASSAHLLAGVGNEQFF
CDR3nt: TGTGCCAGCAGCGCGCACCTACTAGCGGGAGTTGGTAATGAGCAGTTCTTC

d_gene: -
v_gene: TRBV27
abundance: -
j_gene: TRBJ2-4
CDR3aa: CASSLRGGLAKNIQYF
CDR3nt: TGTGCCAGCAGTTTAAGGGGGGGGCTAGCCAAAAACATTCAGTACTTC

d_gene: TRBD2
v_gene: TRBV5-1
abundance: -
j_gene: TRBJ2-2
CDR3aa: CASSSRGSGFTGELFF
CDR3nt: TGCGCCAGCAGCTCGAGGGGTAGCGGGTTCACCGGGGAGCTGTTTTTT

d_gene: -
v_gene: TRBV6-5
abundance: -
j_gene: TRBJ1-5
CDR3aa: CASSYSIRFPQHF
CDR3nt: TGTGCCAGCAGTTACTCGATCAGGTTTCCCCAGCATTTT

d_gene: -
v_gene: TRBV30
abundance: -
j_gene: TRBJ1-5
CDR3aa: CAWSGGSNQPQHF
CDR3nt: TGTGCCTGGAGTGGCGGGTCAAATCAGCCCCAGCATTTT

d_gene: TRBD1
v_gene: TRBV6-5
abundance: -
j_gene: TRBJ1-5
CDR3aa: CASSGTGGWHQPQHF
CDR3nt: TGTGCCAGCAGTGGGACAGGGGGCTGGCATCAGCCCCAGCATTTT